These 21 T cell receptor beta chains share one sample of origin, sequenced in a study of cytomegalovirus exposure and HLA in healthy donors (dated by TCRdb to 2016 to 2017). Libraries were constructed by the immunoSEQ multiplex PCR assay. The multiplex PCR relied on a mix of 60 forward primers for TCR Vbeta segments and 13 reverse primers for TCR Jbeta segments. The table comes from immuneACCESS by way of TCRdb, which keeps in-frame sequences with V and J called. Part of the clones is missing from these tables; in studies checked, under half for an unresolved V gene and the rest for unknown reasons. This sample gives some 190,000 clones in total; about 76% of them show up just once. The ten largest clones represent roughly 1.5% of the sample. The sequencing sample was made of PBMCs. All receptors come from a woman in her fifties or sixties in good health and CMV-seronegative.

DNA for the CDR3: TGTGCCAGTTCCCACCGAGCCACTGCTGAAGCTTTCTTT. As protein: CASSHRATAEAFF. The chain carries TRBV19 and TRBJ1-1; D call uncertain. V was cut by 8 bases and J by 6 bases, with 16 bases left in between. The CDR3 consists of 13 residues. Germline loops: CDR1 LNHDA, CDR2 SQIVND (reference sequence).

On this clone: At one end the junction does not follow the germline gene, possibly because of a read error. V and J are TRBV5-1 and TRBJ2-5; 7 nucleotides agree with TRBD1. The CDR3 is 14 residues long. Germline CDR1 and CDR2: SGHRS and YFSETQ. In DNA, the CDR3 is TGCGCCGGCAGCGAGGGACAGCTCGGAGAGACCCAGTACTTC. Translation gives CAGSEGQLGETQYF. The whole variable domain, remainder taken from reference TRBV5-1 and TRBJ2-5, is KAGVTQTPRYLIKTRGQQVTLSCSPISGHRSVSWYQQTPGQGLQFLFEYFSETQRNKGNFPGRFSGRQFSNSRSEMNVSTLELGDSALYLCAGSEGQLGETQYFGPGTRLLVL.

This chain connects TRBV6-1 to TRBJ1-5, with D tentatively TRBD1 (5 bases). This CDR3 has 14 residues. The germline V gene has CDR1 MNHNS and CDR2 SASEGT. With 3 bases removed from V and 3 bases from J, the gap between germline ends came to 9 bases. The CDR3 sequence is CASSEGGNNQPQHF. The CDR3 DNA sequence: TGTGCCAGCAGTGAGGGGGGAAACAATCAGCCCCAGCATTTT.

The chain combines TRBV5-5 with TRBJ2-5, with 9 bases fitting TRBD1. The CDR3 spans 16 residues. The germline V gene encodes CDR1 SGHKS and CDR2 YYEKEE (reference sequence). V was pared by 0 bases and J by 3 bases, with 6 bases of the junction left unmatched. CDR3 amino acids: CASSLVPGQGKETQYF. In DNA, the CDR3 is TGTGCCAGCAGCTTGGTTCCGGGACAGGGTAAAGAGACCCAGTACTTC.

This chain connects TRBV6-4 to TRBJ2-4, with D unclear. Looked up from germline, CDR1 is MRHNA and CDR2 is SNTAGT. The length of the CDR3 is 16 residues. The germline V and J ends were trimmed by 0 bases and 4 bases, with 13 bases remaining between them. This CDR3 reads CASSDSRKESKNIQYF. The CDR3 DNA is TGTGCCAGCAGTGACTCGAGGAAGGAAAGTAAAAACATTCAGTACTTC.

V is TRBV30 and J is TRBJ2-2; TRBD1 aligns across 7 bases. The CDR3 extends over 14 amino acids. V lost 1 base and J lost 5; bases outside the gene matches: 4. Germline CDR1 GTSNPN, CDR2 SVGIG (reference sequence). The CDR3 nucleotides read TGTGCCTGGAGTGGACAGGGTAGAACCGGGGAGCTGTTTTTT. It is translated as CAWSGQGRTGELFF.

The sample holds a few counts of this clone. V gene TRBV6-5 combines with J gene TRBJ1-2; 10 bases are shared with TRBD1. The CDR3 extends over 14 amino acids. J gave up 8 bases and V 6 bases, and 9 bases lay outside the gene matches. Germline V gene sequence: CDR1 MNHEY, CDR2 SVGAGI. This CDR3 is CASSGQGVPGGYTF. The CDR3 bases are TGTGCCAGCAGCGGACAGGGGGTGCCTGGAGGCTACACCTTC.

This clone turned up a few times. The chain recombines TRBV7-9 with TRBJ1-6; D is possibly TRBD1 (5 bases). CDR1 SEHNR and CDR2 FQNEAQ come from the germline V gene (reference sequence). The CDR3 runs 16 residues. V was clipped by 5 bases and J by 6 bases, with 17 bases between them. The DNA of the CDR3 is TGTGCCAGCAGCACCTGGGGGGGTGGCGGTAATTCACCCCTCCACTTT. It encodes CASSTWGGGGNSPLHF.

V and J are TRBV5-1 and TRBJ1-6; TRBD1 might be the D (5 bases). Trimming left V 4 bases short and J 5 bases short, with 13 bases between. The CDR3 sequence is 15 residues long. Germline V CDR1 and CDR2: SGHRS, YFSETQ. The CDR3 coding sequence is TGCGCCAGCAGCACAGGACGGCCCAATAATTCACCCCTCCACTTT. It encodes CASSTGRPNNSPLHF. Combining the CDR3 with reference TRBV5-1 and TRBJ1-6 gives the whole variable domain KAGVTQTPRYLIKTRGQQVTLSCSPISGHRSVSWYQQTPGQGLQFLFEYFSETQRNKGNFPGRFSGRQFSNSRSEMNVSTLELGDSALYLCASSTGRPNNSPLHFGNGTRLTVT.

The J gene is TRBJ1-2, the V gene TRBV14, with D maybe TRBD1 (6 bases). Germline V gives CDR1 SGHDN, CDR2 FVKESK. Trimming took 4 bases from V and 4 from J, leaving 13 bases between them. CDR3 size: 14 residues. CDR3 sequence: CASSRTGSFYGYTF. The CDR3 DNA reads TGTGCCAGCAGCCGTACAGGGTCCTTCTATGGCTACACCTTC. Variable domain in full (rest from reference TRBV14 and TRBJ1-2): EAGVTQFPSHSVIEKGQTVTLRCDPISGHDNLYWYRRVMGKEIKFLLHFVKESKQDESGMPNNRFLAERTGGTYSTLKVQPAELEDSGVYFCASSRTGSFYGYTFGSGTRLTVV.

The chain uses TRBV5-5 and TRBJ1-1; TRBD1 matches 7 bases. Looked up from germline, CDR1 is SGHKS and CDR2 is YYEKEE (reference sequence). This CDR3 is built from 17 residues. J was trimmed by 1 base and V by 3 bases; bases with no gene match: 12. In DNA form, the CDR3 reads TGTGCCAGCAGCTGGAGGAGGGCAGGGGGTTGGAACACTGAAGCTTTCTTT. Translation gives CASSWRRAGGWNTEAFF.

The rearrangement links TRBV19 to TRBJ2-5; D ambiguous. This CDR3 is built from 14 residues. In germline, CDR1 is LNHDA, CDR2 SQIVND (reference sequence). V shed 1 base and J shed 5 bases, with 11 bases lying between them. CDR3: CASSIGVARETQYF. CDR3 nucleotides: TGTGCCAGTAGTATAGGGGTGGCTAGGGAGACCCAGTACTTC.

The rearrangement joins TRBV2 to TRBJ2-1; D uncertain. V was shortened by 6 bases and J by 10 bases, with 10 bases between the two germline ends. CDR1 and CDR2 from the germline V gene are SNHLY and FYNNEI. The CDR3 extends over 11 amino acids. The CDR3 DNA sequence: TGTGCCAGCAGCCGGGTAGACGAGCAGTTCTTC. Encoded protein: CASSRVDEQFF.

The chain employs TRBV5-1 and TRBJ2-2, with 14 bases aligning to TRBD2. V gave up 5 bases and J gave up 5 bases; unmatched junction bases: 8. In germline, CDR1 is SGHRS, CDR2 YFSETQ. CDR3 length: 17 residues. CDR3 coding DNA: TGCGCCAGCAGGGGAGGACTAGCGGGAGGCGGAACCGGGGAGCTGTTTTTT. Its protein product is CASRGGLAGGGTGELFF. Using reference TRBV5-1 and TRBJ2-2 for the parts outside the CDR3, the full variable domain is KAGVTQTPRYLIKTRGQQVTLSCSPISGHRSVSWYQQTPGQGLQFLFEYFSETQRNKGNFPGRFSGRQFSNSRSEMNVSTLELGDSALYLCASRGGLAGGGTGELFFGEGSRLTVL.

The V call is TRBV27, the J call TRBJ1-2, with TRBD1 matching 7 bases. CDR3 size: 13 residues. The V gene end was trimmed by 4 bases and the J gene end by 8 bases; junction bases not matched to a gene: 7. Germline-derived CDR1 and CDR2 are MNHEY and SMNVEV (reference sequence). The CDR3 here is CASSSHRGGGYTF. CDR3 sequence (DNA): TGTGCCAGCAGTTCGCACAGGGGTGGCGGCTACACCTTC.

Here the CDR3 reads CASSFPATSGRRAKNIQYF. CDR3 in DNA: TGTGCCAGCAGTTTTCCCGCGACTAGCGGGAGGAGGGCCAAAAACATTCAGTACTTC. The chain couples TRBV7-2 to TRBJ2-4; 13 nucleotides agree with TRBD2. The germline gives CDR1 SGHTA, CDR2 FQGNSA. CDR3 length: 19 residues. V lost 6 bases, J lost 1 base, and 12 bases stayed unmatched.

The rearrangement joins TRBV27 to TRBJ2-6, with 8 positions matching TRBD1. The CDR3 is 17 residues long. Germline CDR1 reads MNHEY; CDR2 reads SMNVEV (reference sequence). The trim removed 4 bases at V and 0 bases at J, leaving 5 bases unmatched. This CDR3 is CASSYGTGGSGANVLTF. In DNA, the CDR3 is TGTGCCAGCAGTTACGGAACAGGGGGCTCTGGGGCCAACGTCCTGACTTTC.

This chain joins TRBV7-9 and TRBJ2-5; 9 bases match TRBD2. The J segment lost 4 bases and the V segment lost 0 bases, leaving 6 bases of the junction unmatched. The germline V gene has CDR1 SEHNR and CDR2 FQNEAQ (reference sequence). The CDR3 is 16 amino acids. The CDR3 DNA is TGTGCCAGCAGCTTAGCCGCGGGAGGGCAGGGAGAGACCCAGTACTTC. Its protein is CASSLAAGGQGETQYF. Together with reference TRBV7-9 and TRBJ2-5, the CDR3 gives the full variable domain: DTGVSQNPRHKITKRGQNVTFRCDPISEHNRLYWYRQTLGQGPEFLTYFQNEAQLEKSRLLSDRFSAERPKGSFSTLEIQRTEQGDSAMYLCASSLAAGGQGETQYFGPGTRLLVL.

A few counts support this clone. This rearrangement joins TRBV6-6 to TRBJ1-5; possible D gene TRBD1, 5 bases. V lost 6 bases to trimming and J lost 5 bases, with 17 bases between them. This CDR3 has 15 residues. Per the germline V gene, CDR1 is MNHNY and CDR2 is SVGAGI (reference sequence). CDR3 sequence: CASSRDLGAHQPQHF. Written as DNA, the CDR3 is TGTGCCAGCAGCCGTGACTTAGGGGCCCATCAGCCCCAGCATTTT.

This clone was detected only a few times. The rearrangement joins TRBV11-2 to TRBJ1-4, with D possibly being TRBD1 (5 bases). Germline V lookup: CDR1 SGHAT, CDR2 FQNNGV. Between the trimmed V and J ends, which lost 5 bases and 4 bases, there was a span of 17 bases. The CDR3 covers 16 residues. The CDR3 region is CASSPRGGDLNEKLFF. The DNA for the CDR3 is TGTGCCAGCAGCCCCCGGGGGGGAGACCTTAATGAAAAACTGTTTTTT. The full variable domain, its missing parts supplied by reference TRBV11-2 and TRBJ1-4, is EAGVAQSPRYKIIEKRQSVAFWCNPISGHATLYWYQQILGQGPKLLIQFQNNGVVDDSQLPKDRFSAERLKGVDSTLKIQPAKLEDSAVYLCASSPRGGDLNEKLFFGSGTQLSVL.

The chain combines TRBV7-9 with TRBJ1-1, with D unclear. Between the trimmed V and J ends, which lost 5 bases and 2 bases, there was a span of 12 bases. The CDR3 is made up of 14 amino acids. Germline CDR1 reads SEHNR; CDR2 reads FQNEAQ (reference sequence). CDR3 coding DNA: TGTGCCAGCAGCGAAACTATAGAAAACACTGAAGCTTTCTTT. Protein: CASSETIENTEAFF. Looking up the rest from reference TRBV7-9 and TRBJ1-1 gives the full variable domain: DTGVSQNPRHKITKRGQNVTFRCDPISEHNRLYWYRQTLGQGPEFLTYFQNEAQLEKSRLLSDRFSAERPKGSFSTLEIQRTEQGDSAMYLCASSETIENTEAFFGQGTRLTVV.